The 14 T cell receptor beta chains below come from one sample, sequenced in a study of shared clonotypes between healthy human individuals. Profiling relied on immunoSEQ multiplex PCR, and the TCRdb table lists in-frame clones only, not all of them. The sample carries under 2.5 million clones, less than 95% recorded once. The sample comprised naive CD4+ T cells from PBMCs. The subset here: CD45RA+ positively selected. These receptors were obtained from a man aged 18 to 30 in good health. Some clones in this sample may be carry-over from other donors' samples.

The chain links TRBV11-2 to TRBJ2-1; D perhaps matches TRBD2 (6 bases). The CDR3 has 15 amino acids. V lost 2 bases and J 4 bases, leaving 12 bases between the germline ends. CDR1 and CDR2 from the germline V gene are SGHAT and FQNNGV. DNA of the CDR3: TGTGCCAGCAGCTTACGCGGGGCTACATACAATGAGCAGTTCTTC. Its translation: CASSLRGATYNEQFF.

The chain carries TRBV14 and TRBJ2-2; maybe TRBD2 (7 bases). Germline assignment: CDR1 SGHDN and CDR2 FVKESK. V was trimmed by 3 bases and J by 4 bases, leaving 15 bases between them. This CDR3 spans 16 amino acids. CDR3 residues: CASSQLTGRGTGELFF. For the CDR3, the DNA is TGTGCCAGCAGCCAGCTCACAGGGAGGGGCACCGGGGAGCTGTTTTTT.

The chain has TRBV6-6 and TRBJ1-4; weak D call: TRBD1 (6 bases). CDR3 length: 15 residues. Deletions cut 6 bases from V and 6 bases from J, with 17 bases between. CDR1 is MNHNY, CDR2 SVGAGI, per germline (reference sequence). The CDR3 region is CASSPWGAGDEKLFF. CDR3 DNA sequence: TGTGCCAGCAGCCCCTGGGGGGCCGGCGATGAAAAACTGTTTTTT.

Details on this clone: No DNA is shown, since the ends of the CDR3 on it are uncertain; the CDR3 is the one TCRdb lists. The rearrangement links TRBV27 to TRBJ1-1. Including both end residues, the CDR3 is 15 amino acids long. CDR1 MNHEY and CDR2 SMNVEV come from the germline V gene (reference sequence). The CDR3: CASSTSGYPNTEAFF.

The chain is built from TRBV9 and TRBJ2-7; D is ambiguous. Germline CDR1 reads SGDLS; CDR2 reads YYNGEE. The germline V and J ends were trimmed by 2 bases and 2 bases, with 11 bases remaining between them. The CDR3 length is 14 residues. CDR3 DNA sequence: TGTGCCAGCAGCGTTAATTATGTGGCCTACGAGCAGTACTTC. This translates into CASSVNYVAYEQYF.

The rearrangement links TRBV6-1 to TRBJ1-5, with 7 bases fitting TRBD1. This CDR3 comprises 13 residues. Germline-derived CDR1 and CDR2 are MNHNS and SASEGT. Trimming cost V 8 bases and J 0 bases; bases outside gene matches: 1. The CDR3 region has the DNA TGTGCCAGCCGGACAGGTAGCAATCAGCCCCAGCATTTT. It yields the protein CASRTGSNQPQHF.

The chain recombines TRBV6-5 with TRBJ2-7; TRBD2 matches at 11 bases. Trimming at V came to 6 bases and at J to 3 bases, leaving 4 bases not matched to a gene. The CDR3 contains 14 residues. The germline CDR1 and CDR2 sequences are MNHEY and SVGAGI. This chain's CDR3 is CASRAGTSGYEQYF. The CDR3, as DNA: TGTGCCAGCAGAGCCGGGACTAGCGGCTACGAGCAGTACTTC.

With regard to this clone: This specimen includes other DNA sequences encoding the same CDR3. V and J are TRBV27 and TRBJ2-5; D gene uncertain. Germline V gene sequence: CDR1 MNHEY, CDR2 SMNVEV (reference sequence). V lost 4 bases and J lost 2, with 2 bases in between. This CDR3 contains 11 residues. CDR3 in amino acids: CASSSQETQYF. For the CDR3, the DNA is TGTGCCAGCAGTTCACAAGAGACCCAGTACTTC.

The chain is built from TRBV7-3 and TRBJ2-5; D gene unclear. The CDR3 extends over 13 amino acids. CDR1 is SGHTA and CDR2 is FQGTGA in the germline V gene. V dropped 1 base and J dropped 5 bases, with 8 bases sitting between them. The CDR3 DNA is TGTGCCAGCAGCTTAAGGGGAATGGAGACCCAGTACTTC. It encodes CASSLRGMETQYF.

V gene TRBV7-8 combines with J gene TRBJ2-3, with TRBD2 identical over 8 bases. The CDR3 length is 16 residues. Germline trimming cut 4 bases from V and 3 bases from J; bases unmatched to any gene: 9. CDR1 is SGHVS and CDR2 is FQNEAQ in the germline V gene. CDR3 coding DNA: TGTGCCAGCAGCTCGCTAGCGGGTAGTATAACAGATACGCAGTATTTT. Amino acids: CASSSLAGSITDTQYF. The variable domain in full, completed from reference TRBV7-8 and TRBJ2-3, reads GAGVSQSPRYKVAKRGQDVALRCDPISGHVSLFWYQQALGQGPEFLTYFQNEAQLDKSGLPSDRFFAERPEGSVSTLKIQRTQQEDSAVYLCASSSLAGSITDTQYFGPGTRLTVL.

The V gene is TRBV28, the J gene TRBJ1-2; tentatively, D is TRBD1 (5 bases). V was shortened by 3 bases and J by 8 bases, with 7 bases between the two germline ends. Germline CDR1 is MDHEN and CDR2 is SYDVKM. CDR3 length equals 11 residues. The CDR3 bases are TGTGCCAGCAGTTTCCCAGGGGGCTACACCTTC. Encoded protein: CASSFPGGYTF.

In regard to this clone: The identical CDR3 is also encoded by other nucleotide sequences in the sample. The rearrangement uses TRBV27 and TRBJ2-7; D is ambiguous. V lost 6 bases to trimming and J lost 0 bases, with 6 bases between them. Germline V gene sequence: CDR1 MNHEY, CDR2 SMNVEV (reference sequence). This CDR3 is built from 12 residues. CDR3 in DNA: TGTGCCAGCAGCTCGAGCTCCTACGAGCAGTACTTC. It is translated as CASSSSSYEQYF.

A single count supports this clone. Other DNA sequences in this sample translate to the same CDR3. CDR3 sequence: CASSPSDTQYF. DNA of the CDR3: TGTGCCAGCTCACCTTCTGATACGCAGTATTTT. This chain links TRBV18 with TRBJ2-3; no definite D call. Trimming removed 3 bases at V and 6 bases at J, with 4 bases between. The length of the CDR3 is 11 residues. Per germline, CDR1 KGHSH and CDR2 LQKENI.

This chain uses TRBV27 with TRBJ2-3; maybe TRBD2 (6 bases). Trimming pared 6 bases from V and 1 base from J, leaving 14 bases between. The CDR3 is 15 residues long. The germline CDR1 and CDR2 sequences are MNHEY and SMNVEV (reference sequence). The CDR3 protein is CASSHPGDGTDTQYF. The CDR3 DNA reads TGTGCCAGCAGCCATCCGGGGGATGGCACAGATACGCAGTATTTT.